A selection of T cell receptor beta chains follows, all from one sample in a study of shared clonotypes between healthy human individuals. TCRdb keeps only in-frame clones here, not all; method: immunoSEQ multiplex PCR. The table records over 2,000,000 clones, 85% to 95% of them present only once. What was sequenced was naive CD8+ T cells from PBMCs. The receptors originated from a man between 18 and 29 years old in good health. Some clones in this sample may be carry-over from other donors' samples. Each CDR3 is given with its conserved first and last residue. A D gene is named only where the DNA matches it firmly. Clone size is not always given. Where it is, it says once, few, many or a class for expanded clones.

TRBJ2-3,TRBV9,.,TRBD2,TGTGCCAGCAGCGTAGGTTTTGGACTAGCGGGAGGGTCGTATAGCACAGATACGCAGTATTTT,CASSVGFGLAGGSYSTDTQYF
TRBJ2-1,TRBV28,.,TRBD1,TGTGCCAGCAGTCCCCTCCAGGGGGCCAATGAGCAGTTCTTC,CASSPLQGANEQFF
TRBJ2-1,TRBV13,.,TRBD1,TGTGCCAGCAGCTCGGGACAGCCCAATGAGCAGTTCTTC,CASSSGQPNEQFF
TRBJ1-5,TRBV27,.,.,TGTGCCAGCAGTCCCGTCTTTAGCAATCAGCCCCAGCATTTT,CASSPVFSNQPQHF
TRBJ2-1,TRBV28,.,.,TGTGCCAGCAGTTTACCCCGAGACAGCTTCCTATCCTACAATGAGCAGTTCTTC,CASSLPRDSFLSYNEQFF
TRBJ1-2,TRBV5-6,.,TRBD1,TGTGCCAGCAGAAAGGGACAGGGGGCCTATGGCTACACCTTC,CASRKGQGAYGYTF
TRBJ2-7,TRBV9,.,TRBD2,TGTGCCAGCAGCGTAGCAGCGGGAGGGCACGAGCAGTACTTC,CASSVAAGGHEQYF
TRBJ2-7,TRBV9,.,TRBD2,TGTGCCAGCAGCGTAGGAAGCGGGAGCCCCTACGAGCAGTACTTC,CASSVGSGSPYEQYF
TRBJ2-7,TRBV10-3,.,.,TGTGCCATCAGTGAGTATCTCGGCGGGGACTACGAGCAGTACTTC,CAISEYLGGDYEQYF
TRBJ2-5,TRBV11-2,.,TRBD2,TGTGCCAGCAGCTCCGGGACTAGCTGGGAGACCCAGTACTTC,CASSSGTSWETQYF
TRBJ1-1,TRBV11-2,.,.,TGTGCCAGCACCCATACCGGACAGCCAATGAACACTGAAGCTTTCTTT,CASTHTGQPMNTEAFF
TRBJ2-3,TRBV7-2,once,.,TGTGCCAGCAGCTTAGCGGTGGTAGCGGTGGCAGATACGCAGTATTTT,CASSLAVVAVADTQYF
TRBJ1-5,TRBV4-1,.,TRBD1,TGCGCCAGCAGCCAAGGGGGACAGGATAATCAGCCCCAGCATTTT,CASSQGGQDNQPQHF
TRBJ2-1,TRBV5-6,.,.,TGTGCCAGCAGCTTGGACATGAGCTCCTACAATGAGCAGTTCTTC,CASSLDMSSYNEQFF
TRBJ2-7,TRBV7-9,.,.,TGTGCCAGCAGCACAAAAGGGACCCCCCACGAGCAGTACTTC,CASSTKGTPHEQYF
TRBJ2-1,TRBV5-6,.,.,TGTGCCAGCAGCCCGGGTTACAATGAGCAGTTCTTC,CASSPGYNEQFF
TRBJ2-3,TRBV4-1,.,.,TGCGCCAGCAGGCAAACTAGCACAGATACGCAGTATTTT,CASRQTSTDTQYF
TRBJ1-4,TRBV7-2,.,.,TGTGCCAGCAGCCCCGGGGGGCGGGAAAAACTGTTTTTT,CASSPGGREKLFF
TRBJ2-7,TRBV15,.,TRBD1,TGTGCCACCAGCCCAGGGGTAGGGACAGGGGGCTACGAGCAGTACTTC,CATSPGVGTGGYEQYF
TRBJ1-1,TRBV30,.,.,TGTGCCTGGAGTGTGCTGTCCGCATTGGCCACTGAAGCTTTCTTT,CAWSVLSALATEAFF
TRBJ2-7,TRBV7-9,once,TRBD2,TGTGCCAGCAGCTCGACTAGCGGGTCCAACTACGAGCAGTACTTC,CASSSTSGSNYEQYF
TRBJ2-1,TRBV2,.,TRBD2,TGTGCCAGCGGGCCCGGGACTAGCAATGAGCAGTTCTTC,CASGPGTSNEQFF
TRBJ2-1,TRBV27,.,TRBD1,TGTGCCAGCAGAGAAGCCGGGACAGCAAACAATGAGCAGTTCTTC,CASREAGTANNEQFF
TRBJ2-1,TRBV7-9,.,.,TGTGCCAGCAGCCCCAGGGTTGGGGTCTACAATGAGCAGTTCTTC,CASSPRVGVYNEQFF
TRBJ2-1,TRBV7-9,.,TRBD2,TGTGCCAGCAGCCACCCCGCTAGCGGCGGGTACGAGCAGTTCTTC,CASSHPASGGYEQFF
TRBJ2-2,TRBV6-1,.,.,TGTGCCAGTCACCCGACAGGGAACACCGGGGAGCTGTTTTTT,CASHPTGNTGELFF
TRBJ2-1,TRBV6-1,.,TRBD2,TGTGCCAGCAGTGAACGGCTAGCGGGAGCTTACAATGAGCAGTTCTTC,CASSERLAGAYNEQFF
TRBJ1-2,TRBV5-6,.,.,TGTGCCAGCAGCCAAATTCCTTCAGGGGAAGGCTACACCTTC,CASSQIPSGEGYTF
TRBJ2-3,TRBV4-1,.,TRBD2,TGCGCCAGCAGCCCCCAACGGGGGGAAGGAGGGCCTAGCACAGATACGCAGTATTTT,CASSPQRGEGGPSTDTQYF
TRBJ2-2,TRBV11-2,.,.,TGTGCCAGCAGCTTAGATGCAATATGGACCGGGGAGCTGTTTTTT,CASSLDAIWTGELFF
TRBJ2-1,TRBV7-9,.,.,TGTGCCAGCAGCTCCTTCCGCGGGTCCTACAATGAGCAGTTCTTC,CASSSFRGSYNEQFF
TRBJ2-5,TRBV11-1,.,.,TGTGCCAGCAGCTTTACTCGCGGGACGCAAGAGACCCAGTACTTC,CASSFTRGTQETQYF
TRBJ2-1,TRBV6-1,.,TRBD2,TGTGCCAGCAGTGAAGCGGGACTAGCGGGGGCCTACAATGAGCAGTTCTTC,CASSEAGLAGAYNEQFF
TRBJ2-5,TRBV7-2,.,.,TGTGCCACCAGCCGGGGACTTCGCCAAGAGACCCAGTACTTC,CATSRGLRQETQYF
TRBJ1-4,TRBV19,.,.,TGTGCCATATTCTCCGGGACTAATGAAAAACTGTTTTTT,CAIFSGTNEKLFF
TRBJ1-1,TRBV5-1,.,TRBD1,TGCGCCAGCAGCTTCTCCCAGGGGGCGCAGGACACTGAAGCTTTCTTT,CASSFSQGAQDTEAFF
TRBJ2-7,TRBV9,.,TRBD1,TGTGCCAGCAGCGCTACCGGGACAGGGGCCTACGAGCAGTACTTC,CASSATGTGAYEQYF
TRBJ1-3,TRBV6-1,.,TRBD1,TGTGCCAGCTGGACAGGGGCGGACACCATATATTTT,CASWTGADTIYF
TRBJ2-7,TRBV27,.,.,TGTGCCAGCAGTCAGGGTGGCTCCTACGAGCAGTACTTC,CASSQGGSYEQYF
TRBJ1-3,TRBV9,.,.,TGTGCCAGCAGCGTATCGGGGGTTTACTCTGGAAACACCATATATTTT,CASSVSGVYSGNTIYF
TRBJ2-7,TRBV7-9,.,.,TGTGCCAGCAGCTTAGGGGCAGGGGCGGCCGAGCAGTACTTC,CASSLGAGAAEQYF
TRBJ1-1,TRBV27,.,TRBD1,TGTGCCAGCAGTCCAGGGGGCGCCCCTGAAGCTTTCTTT,CASSPGGAPEAFF
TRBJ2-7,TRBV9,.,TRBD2,TGTGCCAGCAGCGTAGTGGCGGGGGGCGGCTACGAGCAGTACTTC,CASSVVAGGGYEQYF